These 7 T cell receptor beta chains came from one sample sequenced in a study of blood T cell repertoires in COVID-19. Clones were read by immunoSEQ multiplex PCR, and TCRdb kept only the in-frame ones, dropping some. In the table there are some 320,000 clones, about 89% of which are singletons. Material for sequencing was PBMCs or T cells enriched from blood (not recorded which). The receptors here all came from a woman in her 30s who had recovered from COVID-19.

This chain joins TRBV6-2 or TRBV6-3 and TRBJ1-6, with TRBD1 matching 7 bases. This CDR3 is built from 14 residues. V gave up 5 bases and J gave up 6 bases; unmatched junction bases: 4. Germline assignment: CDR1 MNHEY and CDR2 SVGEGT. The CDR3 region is CASSRGQANSPLHF. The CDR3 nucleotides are TGTGCCAGCAGTCGCGGACAGGCTAATTCACCCCTCCACTTT.

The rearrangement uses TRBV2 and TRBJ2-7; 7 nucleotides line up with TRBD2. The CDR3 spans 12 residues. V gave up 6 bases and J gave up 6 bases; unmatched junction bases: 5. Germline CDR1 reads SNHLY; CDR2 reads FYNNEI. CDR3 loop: CASSWEGAEQYF. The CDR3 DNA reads TGTGCCAGCAGCTGGGAGGGTGCCGAGCAGTACTTC.

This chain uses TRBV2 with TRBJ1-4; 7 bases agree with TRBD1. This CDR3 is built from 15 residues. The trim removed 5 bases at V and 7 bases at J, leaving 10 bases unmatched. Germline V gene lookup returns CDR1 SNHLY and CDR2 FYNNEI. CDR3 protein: CASSTTGAVFEKLFF. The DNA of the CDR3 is TGTGCCAGCAGTACCACAGGGGCAGTTTTTGAAAAACTGTTTTTT. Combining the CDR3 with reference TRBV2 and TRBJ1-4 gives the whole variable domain EPEVTQTPSHQVTQMGQEVILRCVPISNHLYFYWYRQILGQKVEFLVSFYNNEISEKSEIFDDQFSVERPDGSNFTLKIRSTKLEDSAMYFCASSTTGAVFEKLFFGSGTQLSVL.

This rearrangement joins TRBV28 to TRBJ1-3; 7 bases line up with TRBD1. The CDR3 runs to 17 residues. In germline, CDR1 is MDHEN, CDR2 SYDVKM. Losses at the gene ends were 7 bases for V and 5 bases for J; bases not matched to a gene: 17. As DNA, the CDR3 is TGTGCCAGCACCGCCGGGGACAGTCGGATCGCCCGAAACACCATATATTTT. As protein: CASTAGDSRIARNTIYF.

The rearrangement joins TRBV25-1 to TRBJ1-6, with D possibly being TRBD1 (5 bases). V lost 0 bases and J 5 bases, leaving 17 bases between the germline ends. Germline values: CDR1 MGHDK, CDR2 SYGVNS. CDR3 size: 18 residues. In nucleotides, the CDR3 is TGTGCCAGCAGTGAATACTTCAACCCCACAGGTCATAATTCACCCCTCCACTTT. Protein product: CASSEYFNPTGHNSPLHF. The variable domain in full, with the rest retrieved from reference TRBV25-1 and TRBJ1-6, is EADIYQTPRYLVIGTGKKITLECSQTMGHDKMYWYQQDPGMELHLIHYSYGVNSTEKGDLSSESTVSRIRTEHFPLTLESARPSHTSQYLCASSEYFNPTGHNSPLHFGNGTRLTVT.

The chain's CDR3 is CASSPPTGYGTEAFF. The CDR3 nucleotides read TGTGCCAGCAGCCCTCCAACAGGGTACGGCACTGAAGCTTTCTTT. This chain joins TRBV11-2 and TRBJ1-1; TRBD1 is a possible D gene (6 bases). CDR1 is SGHAT, CDR2 FQNNGV, per germline. The CDR3 runs to 15 residues. The germline V and J ends were trimmed by 5 bases and 4 bases, with 17 bases remaining between them.

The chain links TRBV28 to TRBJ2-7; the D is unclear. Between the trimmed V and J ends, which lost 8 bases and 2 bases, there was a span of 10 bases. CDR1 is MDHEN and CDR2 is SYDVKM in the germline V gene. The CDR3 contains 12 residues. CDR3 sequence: CASGPTPYEQYF. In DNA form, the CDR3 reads TGTGCCAGCGGCCCCACCCCCTACGAGCAGTACTTC.